This TCR beta chain came from a study of CD8+ T cells in alopecia areata. Treatment noted: oral pan-JAK inhibitor, 5-10 mg twice daily. Study-wide results and caveats: Just one nonresponder means the tie between baseline CD8+ expansion and response stays uncertain.

RNA, once extracted, was reverse transcribed into cDNA for use as the sequencing template. Generated by immunoSEQ multiplex PCR, the TCRdb table keeps only in-frame clones and is missing some. The table has some 130,000 clones, about 50% seen once; the top ten hold just over 0.45%. This clone was picked up a small number of times. Antigen specificity is unknown. After removal of 6 bases from V and 8 bases from J, the junction contained 1 base not matched to a gene. Per the germline V gene, CDR1 is SGHAT and CDR2 is FQNNGV. The CDR3 runs to 12 residues. The chain employs TRBV11-2 and TRBJ2-1; TRBD1 aligns across 10 bases. This clonotype originated in a human donor with alopecia areata. Specimen: CD4+ T cells sorted from blood, collected at week 4, from a patient treated with tofacitinib. CDR3 amino acids: CASRGQGDEQFF. CDR3 bases: TGTGCCAGCAGAGGACAGGGGGATGAGCAGTTCTTC.